A selection of T cell receptor beta chains follows, all from one sample in a study of control samples from healthy donors and cancer patients. TCRdb's table, derived via immunoSEQ multiplex PCR, lists solely in-frame clones and lacks some. The sample includes about 60,000 clones, more than 85% seen only once; the top ten take about 1.7%. The sample consisted of PBMCs. The receptors come from a man aged 35-49 years with colorectal cancer. Each CDR3 is given with its conserved first and last residue. D genes are given only for firm matches. The size of a clone is reported for some rows only, either as once, few or many, or as a class for expanded clones.

>.|once|TRBV19|TRBJ1-2
CASSSRARDYGYTF
TGTGCCAGTAGTTCCAGGGCGAGAGACTATGGCTACACCTTC
>TRBD2|.|TRBV27|TRBJ2-1
CASSLISSGGTNEQFF
TGTGCCAGCAGTTTAATCTCTAGCGGGGGGACCAATGAGCAGTTCTTC
>.|.|TRBV7-3|TRBJ2-6
CASSLGSGSSGANVLTF
TGTGCCAGCAGCTTGGGTAGCGGCAGCTCTGGGGCCAACGTCCTGACTTTC
>TRBD1|large|TRBV10-1|TRBJ1-6
CASSETRDRGSPLHF
TGCGCCAGCAGTGAGACCCGGGACAGGGGTTCACCCCTCCACTTT
>.|.|TRBV19|TRBJ1-4
CASSRYREHEKLFF
TGTGCCAGTAGTCGATACAGGGAGCATGAAAAACTGTTTTTT
>.|.|TRBV2|TRBJ1-4
CASREDNEKLFF
TGTGCCAGCAGGGAGGATAATGAAAAACTGTTTTTT
>.|.|TRBV7-9|TRBJ2-7
CASSGDMSEQYF
TGTGCCAGCAGCGGGGACATGAGCGAGCAGTACTTC
>.|.|TRBV11-2|TRBJ2-5
CASSLVQLARETQYF
TGTGCCAGCAGCTTAGTACAGCTGGCCCGGGAGACCCAGTACTTC
>TRBD1|.|TRBV7-9|TRBJ2-4
CASSPTPGTGGNIQYF
TGTGCCAGCAGCCCTACCCCCGGGACAGGGGGCAACATTCAGTACTTC
>.|.|TRBV9|TRBJ2-7
CASSDGQMGEQYF
TGTGCCAGCAGCGACGGACAGATGGGCGAGCAGTACTTC
>.|.|TRBV11-2|TRBJ2-5
CASSLGITVGSKETQYF
TGTGCCAGCAGCTTAGGGATCACCGTGGGGTCGAAAGAGACCCAGTACTTC
>.|.|TRBV7-9|TRBJ2-7
CASSSSDRPTYEQYF
TGTGCCAGCAGCTCAAGCGACAGGCCGACCTACGAGCAGTACTTC
>.|.|TRBV6-6|TRBJ1-3
CASRSGAQLGNTIYF
TGTGCCAGCAGGTCGGGGGCGCAACTTGGAAACACCATATATTTT
>.|.|TRBV19|TRBJ2-3
CAVEGVSTDTQYF
TGTGCCGTAGAGGGGGTGAGCACAGATACGCAGTATTTT
>.|.|TRBV5-1|TRBJ2-2
CASSLDGGRTGELFF
TGCGCCAGCAGCTTGGACGGGGGAAGGACCGGGGAGCTGTTTTTT
>TRBD2|.|TRBV3-1/TRBV3-2|TRBJ2-5
CASSRTNGGIQETQYF
TGTGCCAGCAGCCGTACCAACGGGGGGATCCAAGAGACCCAGTACTTC
>.|few|TRBV6-5|TRBJ1-2
CASSQGQGYTF
TGTGCCAGCAGTCAGGGGCAAGGCTACACCTTC
>.|.|TRBV4-2|TRBJ1-4
CASSQDPGLATNEKLFF
TGTGCCAGCAGCCAAGACCCAGGGCTGGCAACTAATGAAAAACTGTTTTTT
>TRBD1|.|TRBV4-2|TRBJ2-7
CASSQGGQGKYNEQYF
TGTGCCAGCAGCCAAGGGGGACAGGGTAAATACAACGAGCAGTACTTC
>TRBD1|.|TRBV11-2|TRBJ1-4
CASSPYQQGLEKLFF
TGTGCCAGCAGCCCGTATCAACAGGGGTTAGAAAAACTGTTTTTT
>.|once|TRBV4-2|TRBJ1-2
CASSPRPGDNYGYTF
TGTGCCAGCAGCCCAAGACCAGGGGATAACTATGGCTACACCTTC
>.|.|TRBV9|TRBJ2-5
CASSLGSMGETQYF
TGTGCCAGCAGCTTAGGGTCGATGGGGGAGACCCAGTACTTC
>TRBD1|.|TRBV11-3|TRBJ1-1
CASSLARQGTEAFF
TGTGCCAGCAGCTTAGCCCGACAGGGAACTGAAGCTTTCTTT
>.|.|TRBV5-4|TRBJ1-3
CASSPDNSGNTIYF
TGTGCCAGCAGCCCCGACAACTCTGGAAACACCATATATTTT
>.|.|TRBV9|TRBJ2-5
CASSTSDGGFVETQYF
TGTGCCAGCAGCACTTCGGATGGTGGGTTTGTCGAGACCCAGTACTTC
>.|.|TRBV19|TRBJ1-5
CASSIGLGISSNQPQHF
TGTGCCAGTAGTATAGGACTCGGCATATCAAGCAATCAGCCCCAGCATTTT
>.|.|TRBV18|TRBJ1-6
CASSPPTGYYSPLHF
TGTGCCAGCTCACCACCAACAGGATATTATTCACCCCTCCACTTT
>.|once|TRBV2|TRBJ1-5
CASTQGGGQPQHF
TGTGCCAGCACCCAGGGAGGTGGTCAGCCCCAGCATTTT
>.|once|TRBV5-5|TRBJ1-2
CASRKTGGVRGYTF
TGTGCCAGCAGGAAGACAGGAGGGGTAAGGGGCTACACCTTC
>.|.|TRBV27|TRBJ1-6
CASSFLLSGETPLHF
TGTGCCAGCAGTTTTCTTTTGTCAGGGGAAACACCCCTCCACTTT
>.|.|TRBV6-5|TRBJ1-1
CASREANTEAFF
TGTGCCAGCCGAGAGGCGAACACTGAAGCTTTCTTT
>.|.|TRBV18|TRBJ2-7
CASSRQDSSYEQYF
TGTGCCAGCTCACGACAGGACAGCTCCTACGAGCAGTACTTC
>TRBD1|.|TRBV5-1|TRBJ1-1
CASSLALQGAQNTEAFF
TGCGCCAGCAGCTTGGCTTTACAGGGGGCTCAAAACACTGAAGCTTTCTTT
>.|.|TRBV25-1|TRBJ2-7
CASSPDGISYEQYF
TGTGCCAGCAGCCCCGACGGGATCTCCTACGAGCAGTACTTC
>TRBD2|.|TRBV19|TRBJ2-2
CASSHGGLAGGSGELFF
TGTGCCAGTAGTCACGGTGGACTAGCGGGGGGCTCCGGGGAGCTGTTTTTT
>.|.|TRBV7-9|TRBJ1-1
CASRLDAEAFF
TGTGCCAGCAGGTTGGACGCTGAAGCTTTCTTT
>.|.|TRBV2|TRBJ2-1
CASTRGGALINEQFF
TGTGCCAGCACTAGGGGCGGGGCGTTGATCAATGAGCAGTTCTTC
>TRBD1|.|TRBV27|TRBJ1-2
CASRTGTGGYYGYTF
TGTGCCAGCAGGACCGGGACAGGGGGATACTATGGCTACACCTTC
>TRBD1|.|TRBV23-1|TRBJ1-3
CASSQQTGRGNTIYF
TGCGCCAGCAGTCAACAGACAGGGAGAGGGAACACCATATATTTT
>.|.|TRBV10-1|TRBJ1-1
CASSEEQGGLTEAFF
TGCGCCAGCAGTGAGGAGCAGGGAGGATTGACTGAAGCTTTCTTT
>.|.|TRBV19|TRBJ1-1
CASSIGHPLEAFF
TGTGCCAGTAGTATAGGGCACCCACTTGAAGCTTTCTTT
>.|.|TRBV30|TRBJ2-1
CAWSGGSGNGEQFF
TGTGCCTGGAGTGGGGGGAGCGGCAATGGTGAGCAGTTCTTC
>TRBD1|.|TRBV19|TRBJ1-2
CASSTRQGAGYGYTF
TGTGCCAGTAGTACCCGACAGGGGGCGGGGTATGGCTACACCTTC
>TRBD2|.|TRBV7-8|TRBJ2-5
CASSSPGGGETQYF
TGTGCCAGCAGCTCCCCAGGCGGGGGAGAGACCCAGTACTTC
>TRBD1|.|TRBV27|TRBJ1-2
CASRTATGNYGYTF
TGTGCCAGCAGAACAGCGACAGGGAACTATGGCTACACCTTC
>.|once|TRBV3-1/TRBV3-2|TRBJ1-2
CASSQEGYGYTF
TGTGCCAGCAGCCAAGAGGGCTATGGCTACACCTTC
>TRBD2|.|TRBV2|TRBJ2-1
CASSGPLSGGHNEQFF
TGTGCCAGCAGTGGGCCCTTAAGCGGGGGGCACAATGAGCAGTTCTTC
>.|.|TRBV5-6|TRBJ2-7
CASSLTVSSYEQYF
TGTGCCAGCAGCCTGACAGTCTCCTCCTACGAGCAGTACTTC
>TRBD1|.|TRBV9|TRBJ2-3
CASSVVGQGDTQYF
TGTGCCAGCAGCGTAGTGGGACAGGGGGATACGCAGTATTTT
>.|.|TRBV2|TRBJ2-4
CASSVPGSAKNIQYF
TGTGCCAGCAGTGTGCCAGGGTCGGCCAAAAACATTCAGTACTTC
>TRBD2|.|TRBV12-5|TRBJ2-7
CASGPLAGLGSYEQYF
TGTGCTAGTGGTCCCCTTGCCGGACTAGGATCCTACGAGCAGTACTTC
>.|.|TRBV6-1|TRBJ1-6
CASSEIVKNSPLHF
TGTGCCAGCAGTGAAATAGTCAAAAATTCACCCCTCCACTTT
>TRBD2|.|TRBV2|TRBJ2-3
CASGLAGGISTDTQYF
TGTGCCAGCGGACTAGCGGGGGGAATTTCCACAGATACGCAGTATTTT
>TRBD1|.|TRBV12-3/TRBV12-4|TRBJ1-1
CASSTGGLGAFF
TGTGCCAGCAGTACAGGGGGATTAGGGGCTTTCTTT
>.|.|TRBV18|TRBJ1-1
CASSPGTNTEAFF
TGTGCCAGCTCACCGGGGACAAACACTGAAGCTTTCTTT
>.|.|TRBV6-2/TRBV6-3|TRBJ1-2
CASSLNGAGGYTF
TGTGCCAGCAGCCTTAATGGCGCTGGGGGCTACACCTTC
>TRBD2|.|TRBV18|TRBJ2-5
CASSDAGGAKTQYF
TGTGCCAGCTCCGACGCCGGGGGGGCGAAGACCCAGTACTTC
>.|.|TRBV18|TRBJ2-3
CASSPTQIDTQYF
TGTGCCAGCTCACCTACCCAGATAGATACGCAGTATTTT
>.|.|TRBV19|TRBJ1-1
CASSIRGAEAFF
TGTGCCAGTAGTATAAGGGGAGCTGAAGCTTTCTTT